The sample holds many counts of the clone carrying this TCR beta chain. The data were obtained in a study of T cell repertoires in cytomegalovirus infection. Study overall: It can be stated that public TCR beta signatures indicated CMV infection as well as a matching HLA type.

One entry per CDR3 protein results from TCRdb running MiXCR on the reads. The sample yields approximately 750,000 distinct CDR3 sequences, less than 40% seen once. V was cut by 4 bases and J by 8 bases, with 17 bases left in between. This CDR3 has 15 residues. Germline CDR1 and CDR2: MDHEN and SYDVKM. Input material: PBMCs. This clonotype was obtained from a human donor in good health (CMV status not recorded). Some clones in this sample may be carry-over from other donors' samples. The chain carries TRBV28 and TRBJ1-4, with a possible D match to TRBD1 (5 bases). The CDR3 spells CASSSLGTAREKLFF. In nucleotides, the CDR3 is TGTGCCAGCAGTTCTCTTGGGACCGCGCGGGAAAAACTGTTTTTT. Supplemented by reference TRBV28 and TRBJ1-4, the full variable domain reads DVKVTQSSRYLVKRTGEKVFLECVQDMDHENMFWYRQDPGLGLRLIYFSYDVKMKEKGDIPEGYSVSREKKERFSLILESASTNQTSMYLCASSSLGTAREKLFFGSGTQLSVL.